This T cell receptor (beta chain) originates from a study of early T cells in non-severe SARS-CoV-2 infection. Study-level background: The input, bulk RNA from unsorted whole blood, was sequenced, and chains were unpaired.

The CDR3 sequence is 14 residues long. Trimming pared 0 bases from V and 0 bases from J, leaving 5 bases between. The germline gives CDR1 SGDLS, CDR2 YYNGEE. Attached unique molecular identifiers marked individual cDNA molecules. TCRdb re-called the 5' RACE reads with MiXCR, one entry per CDR3 protein. Of 75,000 to 80,000 distinct CDR3 sequences in the sample, about 10% were seen once. The chain joins TRBV9 to TRBJ2-3; unclear D gene. The sequences come from whole blood, collected at baseline. This receptor was identified in an adult who was a healthcare worker with PCR-confirmed SARS-CoV-2 infection or an uninfected control (not recorded which). In DNA, the CDR3 is TGTGCCAGCAGCGTAGGGACGAGCACAGATACGCAGTATTTT. It yields the protein CASSVGTSTDTQYF. Using reference TRBV9 and TRBJ2-3 for the parts outside the CDR3, the full variable domain is DSGVTQTPKHLITATGQRVTLRCSPRSGDLSVYWYQQSLDQGLQFLIQYYNGEERAKGNILERFSAQQFPDLHSELNLSSLELGDSALYFCASSVGTSTDTQYFGPGTRLTVL.